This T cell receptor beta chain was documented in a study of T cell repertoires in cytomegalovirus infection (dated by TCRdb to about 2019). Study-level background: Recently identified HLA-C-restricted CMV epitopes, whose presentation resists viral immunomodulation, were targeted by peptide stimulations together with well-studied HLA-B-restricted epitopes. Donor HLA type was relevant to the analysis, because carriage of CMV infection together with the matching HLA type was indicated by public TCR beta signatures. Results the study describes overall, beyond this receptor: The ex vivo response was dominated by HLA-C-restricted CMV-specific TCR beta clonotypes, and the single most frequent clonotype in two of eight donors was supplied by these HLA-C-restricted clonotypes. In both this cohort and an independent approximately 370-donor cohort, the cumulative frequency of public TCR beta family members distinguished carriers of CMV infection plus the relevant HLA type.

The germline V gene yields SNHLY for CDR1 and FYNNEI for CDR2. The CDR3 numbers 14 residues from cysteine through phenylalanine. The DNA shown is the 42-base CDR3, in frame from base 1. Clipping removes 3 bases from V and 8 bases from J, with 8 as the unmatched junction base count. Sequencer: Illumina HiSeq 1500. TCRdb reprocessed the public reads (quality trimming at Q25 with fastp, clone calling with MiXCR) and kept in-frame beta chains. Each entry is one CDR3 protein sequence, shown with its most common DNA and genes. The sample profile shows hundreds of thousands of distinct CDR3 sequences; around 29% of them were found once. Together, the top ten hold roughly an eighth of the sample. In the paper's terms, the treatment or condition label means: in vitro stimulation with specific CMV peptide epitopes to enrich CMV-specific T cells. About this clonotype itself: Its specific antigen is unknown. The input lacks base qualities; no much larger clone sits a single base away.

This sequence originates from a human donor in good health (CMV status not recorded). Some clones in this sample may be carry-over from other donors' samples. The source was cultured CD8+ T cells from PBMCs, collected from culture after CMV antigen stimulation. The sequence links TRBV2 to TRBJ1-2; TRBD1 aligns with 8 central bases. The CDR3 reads CASSDWQGAQGYTF. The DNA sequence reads TGTGCCAGCAGTGATTGGCAGGGGGCGCAAGGCTACACCTTC.